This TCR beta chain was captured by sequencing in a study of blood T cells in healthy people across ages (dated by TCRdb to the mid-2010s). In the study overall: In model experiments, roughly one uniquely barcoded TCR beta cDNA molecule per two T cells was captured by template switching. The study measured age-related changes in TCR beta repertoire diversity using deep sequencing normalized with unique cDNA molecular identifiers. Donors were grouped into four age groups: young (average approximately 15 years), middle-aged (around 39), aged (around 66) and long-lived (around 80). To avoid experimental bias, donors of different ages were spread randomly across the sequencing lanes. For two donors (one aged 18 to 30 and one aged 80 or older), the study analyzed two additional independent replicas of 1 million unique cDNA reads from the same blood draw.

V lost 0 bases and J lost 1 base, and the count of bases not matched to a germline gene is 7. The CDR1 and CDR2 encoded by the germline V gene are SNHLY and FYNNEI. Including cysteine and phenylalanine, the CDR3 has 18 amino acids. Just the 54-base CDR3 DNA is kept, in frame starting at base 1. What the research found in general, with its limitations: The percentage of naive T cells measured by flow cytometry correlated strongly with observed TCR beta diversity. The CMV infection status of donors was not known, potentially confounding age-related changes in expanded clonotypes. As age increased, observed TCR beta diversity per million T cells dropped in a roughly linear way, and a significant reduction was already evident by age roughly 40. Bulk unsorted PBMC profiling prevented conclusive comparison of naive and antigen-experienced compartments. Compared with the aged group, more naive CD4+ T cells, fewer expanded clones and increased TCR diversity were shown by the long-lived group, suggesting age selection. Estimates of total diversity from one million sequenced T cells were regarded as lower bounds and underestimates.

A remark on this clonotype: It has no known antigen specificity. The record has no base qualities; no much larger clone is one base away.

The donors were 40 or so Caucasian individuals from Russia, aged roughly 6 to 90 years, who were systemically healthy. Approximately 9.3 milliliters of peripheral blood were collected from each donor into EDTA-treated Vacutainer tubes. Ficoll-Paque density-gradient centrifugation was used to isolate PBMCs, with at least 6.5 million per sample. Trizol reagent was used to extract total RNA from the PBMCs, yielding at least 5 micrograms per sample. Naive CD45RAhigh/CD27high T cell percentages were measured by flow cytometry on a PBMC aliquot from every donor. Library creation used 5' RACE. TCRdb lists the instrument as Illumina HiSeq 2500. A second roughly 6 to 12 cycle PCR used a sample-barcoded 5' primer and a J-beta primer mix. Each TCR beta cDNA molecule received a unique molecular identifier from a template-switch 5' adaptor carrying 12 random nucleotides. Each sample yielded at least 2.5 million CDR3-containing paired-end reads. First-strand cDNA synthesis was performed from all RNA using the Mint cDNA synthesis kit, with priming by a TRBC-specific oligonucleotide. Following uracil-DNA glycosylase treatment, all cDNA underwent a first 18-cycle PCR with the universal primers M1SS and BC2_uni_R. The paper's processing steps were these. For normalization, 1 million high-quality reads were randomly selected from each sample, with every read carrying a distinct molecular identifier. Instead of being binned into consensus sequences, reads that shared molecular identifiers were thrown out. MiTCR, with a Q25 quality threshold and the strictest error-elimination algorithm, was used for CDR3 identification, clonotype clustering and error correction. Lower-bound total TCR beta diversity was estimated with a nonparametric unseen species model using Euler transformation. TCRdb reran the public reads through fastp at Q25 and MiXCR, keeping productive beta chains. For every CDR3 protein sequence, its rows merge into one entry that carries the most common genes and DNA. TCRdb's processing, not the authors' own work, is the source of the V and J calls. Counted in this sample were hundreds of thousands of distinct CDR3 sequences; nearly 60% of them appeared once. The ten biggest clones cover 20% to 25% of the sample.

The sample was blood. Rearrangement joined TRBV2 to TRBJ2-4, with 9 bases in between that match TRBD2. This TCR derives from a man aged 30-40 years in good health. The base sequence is TGTGCCAGCAGTGAAGCTACGCTAGCGGGGTGGGCCAAAAACATTCAGTACTTC. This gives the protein CASSEATLAGWAKNIQYF.